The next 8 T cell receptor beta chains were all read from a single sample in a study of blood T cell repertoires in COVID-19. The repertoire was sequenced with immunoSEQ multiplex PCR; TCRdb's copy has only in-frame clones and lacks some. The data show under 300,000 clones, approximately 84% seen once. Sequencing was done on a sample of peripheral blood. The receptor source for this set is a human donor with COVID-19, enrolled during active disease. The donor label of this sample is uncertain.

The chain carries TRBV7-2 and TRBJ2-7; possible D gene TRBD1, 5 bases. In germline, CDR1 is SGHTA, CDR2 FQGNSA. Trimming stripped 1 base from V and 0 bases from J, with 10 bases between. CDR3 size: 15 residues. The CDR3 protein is CASSLGGVGSYEQYF. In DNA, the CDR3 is TGTGCCAGCAGCTTAGGGGGCGTGGGCTCCTACGAGCAGTACTTC.

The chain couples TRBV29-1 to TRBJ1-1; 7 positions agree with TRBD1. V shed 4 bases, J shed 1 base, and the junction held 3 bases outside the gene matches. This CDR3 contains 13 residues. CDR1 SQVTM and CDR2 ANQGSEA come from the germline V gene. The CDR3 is CSVATGANTEAFF. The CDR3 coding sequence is TGCAGCGTTGCAACAGGGGCGAACACTGAAGCTTTCTTT.

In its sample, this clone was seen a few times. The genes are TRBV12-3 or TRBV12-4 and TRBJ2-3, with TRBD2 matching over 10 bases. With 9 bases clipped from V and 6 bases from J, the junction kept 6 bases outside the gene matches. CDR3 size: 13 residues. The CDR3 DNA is TGTGCCAGTCAAGCGGGAGGGGCGGATACGCAGTATTTT. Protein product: CASQAGGADTQYF.

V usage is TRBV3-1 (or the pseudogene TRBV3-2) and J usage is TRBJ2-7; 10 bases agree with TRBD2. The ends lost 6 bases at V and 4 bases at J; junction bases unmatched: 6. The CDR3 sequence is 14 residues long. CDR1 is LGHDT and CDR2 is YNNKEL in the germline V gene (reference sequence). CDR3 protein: CASSRLAGRYEQYF. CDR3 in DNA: TGTGCCAGCAGTCGACTAGCGGGTCGTTACGAGCAGTACTTC.

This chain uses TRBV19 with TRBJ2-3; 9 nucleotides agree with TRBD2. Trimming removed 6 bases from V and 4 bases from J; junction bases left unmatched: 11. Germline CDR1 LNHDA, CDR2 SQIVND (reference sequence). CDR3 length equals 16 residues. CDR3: CASSPRGREGSDTQYF. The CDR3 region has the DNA TGTGCCAGTAGCCCTCGGGGGCGGGAGGGTTCAGATACGCAGTATTTT.

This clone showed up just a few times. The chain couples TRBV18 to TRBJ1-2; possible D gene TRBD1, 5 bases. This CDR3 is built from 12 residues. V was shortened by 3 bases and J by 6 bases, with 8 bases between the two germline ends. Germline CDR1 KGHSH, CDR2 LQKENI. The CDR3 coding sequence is TGTGCCAGCTCACCGCAAGGGGATGGCTACACCTTC. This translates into CASSPQGDGYTF.

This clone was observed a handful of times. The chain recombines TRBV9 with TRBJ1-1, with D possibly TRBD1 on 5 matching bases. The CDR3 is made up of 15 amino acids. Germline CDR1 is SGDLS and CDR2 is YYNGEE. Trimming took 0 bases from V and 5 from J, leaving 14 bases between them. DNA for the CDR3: TGTGCCAGCAGCGTAGATTTGGCAGGGCGGACTGAAGCTTTCTTT. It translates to CASSVDLAGRTEAFF.

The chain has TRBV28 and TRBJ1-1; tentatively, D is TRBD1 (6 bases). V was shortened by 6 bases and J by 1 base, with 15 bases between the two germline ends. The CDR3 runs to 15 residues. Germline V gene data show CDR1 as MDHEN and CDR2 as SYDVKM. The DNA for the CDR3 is TGTGCCAGCAGCCTAACACAGACAGGGAACACTGAAGCTTTCTTT. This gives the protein CASSLTQTGNTEAFF.